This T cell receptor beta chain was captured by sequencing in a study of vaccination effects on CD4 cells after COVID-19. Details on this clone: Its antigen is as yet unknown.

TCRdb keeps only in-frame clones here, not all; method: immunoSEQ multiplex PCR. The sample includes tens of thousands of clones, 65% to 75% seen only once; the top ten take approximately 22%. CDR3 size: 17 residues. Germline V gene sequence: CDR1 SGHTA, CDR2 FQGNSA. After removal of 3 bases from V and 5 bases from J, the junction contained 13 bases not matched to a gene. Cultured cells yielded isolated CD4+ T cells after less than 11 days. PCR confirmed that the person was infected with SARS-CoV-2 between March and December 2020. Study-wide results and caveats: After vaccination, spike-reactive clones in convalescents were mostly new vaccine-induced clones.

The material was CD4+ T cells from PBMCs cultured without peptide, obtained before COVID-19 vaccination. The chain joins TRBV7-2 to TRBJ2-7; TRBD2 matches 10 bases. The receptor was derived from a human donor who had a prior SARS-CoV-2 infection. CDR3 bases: TGTGCCAGCAGCTTTCATGACGGCGTAGCGGGAGGCAACGAGCAGTACTTC. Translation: CASSFHDGVAGGNEQYF.